These 2 T cell receptor beta chains originate from one sample sequenced in a study of T cells in Graves' hyperthyroidism and ophthalmopathy. Template material for amplifying TCR beta CDR3 regions consisted of RNA transcripts. HTBI primers were used for first-round RT-PCR of the TCR CDR3. TCRdb itself ran the multiplex PCR reads through MiXCR, one entry per CDR3 protein. The sample consists of approximately 690,000 distinct CDR3 sequences, less than 25% of them appearing once. The sample was blood. The receptors come from a man aged 25-45 years with Graves' ophthalmopathy.

This chain joins TRBV20-1 and TRBJ1-2; D is possibly TRBD1 (5 bases). V dropped 6 bases and J dropped 2 bases, with 16 bases sitting between them. The CDR3 contains 14 residues. Per germline, CDR1 DFQATT and CDR2 SNEGSKA (reference sequence). In DNA form, the CDR3 reads TGCAGTGCCTCAGAGGGGAGCTTGAACTATGGCTACACCTTC. Translation gives CSASEGSLNYGYTF.

J is TRBJ2-7 and V is TRBV6-1; no reliable D call. The CDR3 contains 11 residues. Trimming pared 10 bases from V and 4 bases from J, leaving 11 bases between. Germline CDR1 reads MNHNS; CDR2 reads SASEGT. CDR3 loop: CATQTLYEQYF. As DNA, the CDR3 is TGTGCCACCCAGACCCTTTACGAGCAGTACTTC.